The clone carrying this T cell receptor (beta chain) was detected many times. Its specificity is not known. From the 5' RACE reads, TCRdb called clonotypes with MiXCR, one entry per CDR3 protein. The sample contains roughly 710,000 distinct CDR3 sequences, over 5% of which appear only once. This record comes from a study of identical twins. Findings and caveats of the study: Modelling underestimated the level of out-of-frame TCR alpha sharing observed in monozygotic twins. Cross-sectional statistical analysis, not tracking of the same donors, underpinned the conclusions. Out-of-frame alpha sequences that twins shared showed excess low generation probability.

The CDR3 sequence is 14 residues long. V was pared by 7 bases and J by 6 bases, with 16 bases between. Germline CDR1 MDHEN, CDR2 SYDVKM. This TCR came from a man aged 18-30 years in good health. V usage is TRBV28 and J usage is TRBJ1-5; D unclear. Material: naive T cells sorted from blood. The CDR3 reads CASTPRGRLQPQHF. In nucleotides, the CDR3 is TGTGCCAGCACTCCACGAGGGCGCCTTCAGCCCCAGCATTTT.